Shown below are 15 T cell receptor beta chains from a single sample sequenced in a study of Graves' ophthalmopathy and Graves' hyperthyroidism. RNA transcripts served as template for amplifying TCR beta CDR3 sequences. The workflow started with a first-round RT-PCR run with HTBI primers and then moved on to a second-round multiplex PCR. One entry per CDR3 protein results from TCRdb running MiXCR on the multiplex PCR reads. This table has about 700,000 distinct CDR3 sequences, approximately 40% appearing once. The sequenced sample consisted of peripheral blood. These receptors were obtained from an adult man with Graves' ophthalmopathy.

In regard to this clonotype: A read error may be the cause here, since a much bigger clone is one base away. V is TRBV24-1 and J is TRBJ1-5; no definite D call. CDR3 length: 14 amino acids. The germline CDR1 and CDR2 sequences are KGHDR and SFDVKD. The CDR3 DNA reads as TGTGCCACCAGTGATAGGAGATACAATCGGCCCCAGCATTTT. Translated: CATSDRRYNRPQHF.

The CDR3 sequence is CASSISGQGIYEQYF. CDR3 nucleotide sequence: TGTGCCAGTAGTATTAGTGGACAGGGCATCTACGAGCAGTACTTC. The gene calls are TRBV19 and TRBJ2-7, with 8 bases aligning to TRBD1. V gave up 3 bases and J gave up 3 bases; unmatched junction bases: 7. This CDR3 comprises 15 residues. Germline CDR1 and CDR2: LNHDA and SQIVND (reference sequence).

This chain links TRBV20-1 with TRBJ2-5; D remains unclear. Germline CDR1 reads DFQATT; CDR2 reads SNEGSKA (reference sequence). Trimming left V 0 bases short and J 4 bases short, with 30 bases between. The CDR3 extends over 20 amino acids. The CDR3 sequence is CSARDLVARSPLGMRETQYF. The CDR3 DNA reads as TGCAGTGCTAGAGATCTAGTGGCTAGATCACCCTTAGGAATGCGAGAGACCCAGTACTTC.

The chain combines TRBV4-2 with TRBJ2-7, with TRBD1 matching 7 bases. V was clipped by 1 base and J by 3 bases; unmatched bases: 3. Germline assignment: CDR1 LGHNA and CDR2 YNFKEQ. The CDR3 length is 14 residues. CDR3 protein: CASSQATGHYEQYF. The CDR3 DNA reads TGTGCCAGCAGCCAAGCGACAGGGCACTACGAGCAGTACTTC.

This rearrangement joins TRBV20-1 to TRBJ2-5, with TRBD1 matching 10 bases. V dropped 4 bases and J dropped 4; count of bases not matched to a gene: 9. CDR3 length equals 15 residues. Germline V lookup: CDR1 DFQATT, CDR2 SNEGSKA (reference sequence). CDR3 in amino acids: CSAKESGQGPETQYF. In DNA form, the CDR3 reads TGCAGTGCTAAGGAGTCGGGACAGGGGCCAGAGACCCAGTACTTC.

The chain has TRBV2 and TRBJ1-1; no reliable D call. Germline-derived CDR1 and CDR2 are SNHLY and FYNNEI. The V gene lost 2 bases and the J gene lost 4 bases, with 11 bases spanning the gap. This CDR3 comprises 14 residues. The CDR3 region has the DNA TGTGCCAGCAGTGAATGGGTGGGTCTCACTGAAGCTTTCTTT. Its translation: CASSEWVGLTEAFF.

The chain recombines TRBV20-1 with TRBJ1-2; 8 nucleotides line up with TRBD1. Germline V CDR1 and CDR2: DFQATT, SNEGSKA (reference sequence). The CDR3 has 16 residues. With 5 bases clipped from V and 6 bases from J, the junction kept 17 bases outside the gene matches. The CDR3 is CSAPTQGASRVDGYTF. In DNA, the CDR3 is TGCAGTGCTCCTACCCAGGGGGCTAGTAGGGTCGATGGCTACACCTTC.

The rearrangement uses TRBV9 and TRBJ2-3, with D perhaps TRBD1 (5 bases). The CDR3 totals 15 residues. The V gene lost 4 bases and the J gene lost 1 base, with 13 bases spanning the gap. The germline V gene encodes CDR1 SGDLS and CDR2 YYNGEE. CDR3 region: CASSLGVSGTDTQYF. CDR3 nucleotide sequence: TGTGCCAGCAGCTTAGGGGTTAGTGGCACAGATACGCAGTATTTT.

The V gene is TRBV15, the J gene TRBJ2-2, with 9 bases fitting TRBD1. V dropped 6 bases and J dropped 7; count of bases not matched to a gene: 6. Germline loops: CDR1 LNHNV, CDR2 YYDKDF (reference sequence). The CDR3 spans 14 residues. Here the CDR3 DNA reads TGTGCCACCAGTCTACAGGGGGCCGGCGGGGAGCTGTTTTTT. Protein product: CATSLQGAGGELFF.

This clonotype was detected only a few times. A read error may produce the germline difference seen at one junction end. The chain joins TRBV6-5 to TRBJ1-2; D gene uncertain. CDR1 and CDR2 from the germline V gene are MNHEY and SVGAGI. This CDR3 has 15 amino acids. CDR3 nucleotides: TGTGCCAGCAGCGTAGAAGGCACTAATATCTATAGCTACACCTTC. The encoded protein is CASSVEGTNIYSYTF.

As concerns this clonotype: This could be a read error, since a much larger clone is one nucleotide away. This chain uses TRBV10-3 with TRBJ2-6; no clear D gene. CDR3 size: 16 residues. Per the germline V gene, CDR1 is ENHRY and CDR2 is SYGVKD. In DNA, the CDR3 is TGTGCCATCAGTGATTTAAGAGTTTCTGCGGCCAACGTCCTGACTTTC. Amino acid sequence: CAISDLRVSAANVLTF.

This CDR3 reads CAISEYLYGAEAFF. The CDR3 nucleotides are TGTGCCATCAGTGAGTACCTTTACGGGGCTGAAGCTTTCTTT. The chain combines TRBV10-3 with TRBJ1-1; D is unclear. The CDR3 contains 14 residues. The V gene lost 1 base and the J gene lost 6 bases, with 12 bases spanning the gap. CDR1 is ENHRY and CDR2 is SYGVKD in the germline V gene.

This clonotype has just a few counts. The rearrangement joins TRBV5-5 to TRBJ2-7; 8 bases align to TRBD2. After removal of 2 bases from V and 2 bases from J, the junction contained 12 bases not matched to a gene. CDR3 length equals 17 residues. Germline loops: CDR1 SGHKS, CDR2 YYEKEE (reference sequence). The CDR3 is CASSFISAAGGPYEQYF. The CDR3 DNA follows: TGTGCCAGCAGCTTCATTAGCGCGGCGGGAGGCCCCTACGAGCAGTACTTC.

The chain recombines TRBV4-1 with TRBJ1-2; 7 nucleotides agree with TRBD1. Trimming at V came to 3 bases and at J to 6 bases, leaving 7 bases not matched to a gene. Germline V lookup: CDR1 MGHRA, CDR2 YSYEKL. This CDR3 spans 14 amino acids. The CDR3 reads CASSHDPGQDGYTF. Here the CDR3 DNA reads TGCGCCAGCAGCCATGACCCAGGACAGGATGGCTACACCTTC.

This clonotype was detected a few times. The chain combines TRBV9 with TRBJ2-7, with TRBD2 matching 12 bases. The CDR3 spans 16 residues. V shed 4 bases and J 0 bases; nucleotides not matched to a gene: 5. The germline V gene encodes CDR1 SGDLS and CDR2 YYNGEE. CDR3 nucleotide sequence: TGTGCCAGCAGCTCTGGACTAGCGGGGCTCTCCTACGAGCAGTACTTC. It translates to CASSSGLAGLSYEQYF.